The rows below give T cell receptor beta chains drawn from one sample of a study of immune evolution from preneoplasia to lung adenocarcinoma. Profiling relied on immunoSEQ multiplex PCR, and the TCRdb table lists in-frame clones only, not all of them. Among 10,000 to 12,000 clones listed, 82% were seen once. Sequenced material: FFPE minimally invasive lung adenocarcinoma tissue. These receptors originate from an older person with lung adenocarcinoma. Both conserved end residues are part of each CDR3. The D gene is left open where the match is weak. Size values are once, few and many counts, or a class for expanded clones, and some rows have none.

v_call: TRBV19
d_call: .
j_call: TRBJ1-2
clone_size: .
cdr3_nt: TGTGCCAGTACTCCCCAGGGATCAAGACTTGGCTACACCTTC
cdr3_aa: CASTPQGSRLGYTF

v_call: TRBV11-3
d_call: TRBD1
j_call: TRBJ1-1
clone_size: .
cdr3_nt: TGTGCCAGCAGCCAGCCGGGACAGGTGAACACTGAAGCTTTCTTT
cdr3_aa: CASSQPGQVNTEAFF

v_call: TRBV19
d_call: .
j_call: TRBJ1-4
clone_size: .
cdr3_nt: TGTGCCAGTACCCAAGAGGGGCACGGCGAAAAACTGTTTTTT
cdr3_aa: CASTQEGHGEKLFF

v_call: TRBV29-1
d_call: .
j_call: TRBJ1-1
clone_size: .
cdr3_nt: TGCAGCGTCGATACGGGCCTCATAGGGGGAGCTTTCTTT
cdr3_aa: CSVDTGLIGGAFF

v_call: TRBV29-1
d_call: .
j_call: TRBJ1-1
clone_size: .
cdr3_nt: TGCAGCGCTGGACAGCCTGGGACTGAAGCTTTCTTT
cdr3_aa: CSAGQPGTEAFF

v_call: TRBV29-1
d_call: TRBD1
j_call: TRBJ1-1
clone_size: .
cdr3_nt: TGCAGCGTTGCCCTCAGGGGGGATGGGACTGAAGCTTTCTTT
cdr3_aa: CSVALRGDGTEAFF

v_call: TRBV4-1
d_call: .
j_call: TRBJ1-1
clone_size: few
cdr3_nt: TGCGCCAGCAGCACAGAGGGGCAGAGGACTGAAGCTTTCTTT
cdr3_aa: CASSTEGQRTEAFF

v_call: TRBV7-9
d_call: .
j_call: TRBJ2-1
clone_size: once
cdr3_nt: TGTGCCAGCAGCATATCCGGGACTCCACTATACAATGAGCAGTTCTTC
cdr3_aa: CASSISGTPLYNEQFF

v_call: TRBV6-6
d_call: .
j_call: TRBJ1-5
clone_size: .
cdr3_nt: TGTGCCAGCAGCTTTTATAGCAATCAGCCCCAGCATTTT
cdr3_aa: CASSFYSNQPQHF

v_call: TRBV7-3
d_call: .
j_call: TRBJ2-2
clone_size: .
cdr3_nt: TGTGCCAGCAGCTCGACTCCGAACACCGGGGAGCTGTTTTTT
cdr3_aa: CASSSTPNTGELFF

v_call: TRBV5-5
d_call: .
j_call: TRBJ2-2
clone_size: .
cdr3_nt: TGTGCCAGCAGCCGCGGGGCAGGCAACACCGGGGAGCTGTTTTTT
cdr3_aa: CASSRGAGNTGELFF

v_call: TRBV25-1
d_call: TRBD1
j_call: TRBJ2-7
clone_size: .
cdr3_nt: TGTGCCAGCGAGGACAGGGCGCGAGAGCAGTACTTC
cdr3_aa: CASEDRAREQYF

v_call: TRBV7-3
d_call: TRBD2
j_call: TRBJ2-3
clone_size: once
cdr3_nt: TGTGCCAGCAGCCGCGGGACTAGCGGGAGCCAGGGAGATACGCAGTATTTT
cdr3_aa: CASSRGTSGSQGDTQYF

v_call: TRBV7-9
d_call: .
j_call: TRBJ2-5
clone_size: few
cdr3_nt: TGTGCCAGCAGCTCCGGACTATTTTCAGAGACCCAGTACTTC
cdr3_aa: CASSSGLFSETQYF

v_call: TRBV27
d_call: .
j_call: TRBJ2-1
clone_size: .
cdr3_nt: TGTGCCAGCAGTTTACTTGTCGGCAATGAGCAGTTCTTC
cdr3_aa: CASSLLVGNEQFF

v_call: TRBV7-9
d_call: TRBD1
j_call: TRBJ2-1
clone_size: .
cdr3_nt: TGTGCCAGCAGCTTAGAGGGGACAGGGGGGGATGAGCAGTTCTTC
cdr3_aa: CASSLEGTGGDEQFF

v_call: TRBV7-7
d_call: .
j_call: TRBJ2-2
clone_size: .
cdr3_nt: TGTGCTAGCAGCCCACAGGGCACCGGGGAGCTGTTTTTT
cdr3_aa: CASSPQGTGELFF

v_call: TRBV7-9
d_call: .
j_call: TRBJ1-3
clone_size: few
cdr3_nt: TGTGCCAGCGGGGGGGGAAACACCATATATTTT
cdr3_aa: CASGGGNTIYF

v_call: TRBV9
d_call: .
j_call: TRBJ2-7
clone_size: .
cdr3_nt: TGTGCCAGCAGCCCTACTCCGGGAAGAGGGACCTACGAGCAGTACTTC
cdr3_aa: CASSPTPGRGTYEQYF

v_call: TRBV2
d_call: .
j_call: TRBJ2-5
clone_size: .
cdr3_nt: TGTGCCAGCAGTGTTGTGGGAGAAGAGACCCAGTACTTC
cdr3_aa: CASSVVGEETQYF

v_call: TRBV5-4
d_call: .
j_call: TRBJ2-3
clone_size: .
cdr3_nt: TGTGCCAGCAGCGTTGGGGATCGCACAGATACGCAGTATTTT
cdr3_aa: CASSVGDRTDTQYF

v_call: TRBV11-2
d_call: TRBD1
j_call: TRBJ1-3
clone_size: .
cdr3_nt: TGTGCCAGCAGCTTAACAGGGGGGCGAGGAAACACCATATATTTT
cdr3_aa: CASSLTGGRGNTIYF

v_call: TRBV11-3
d_call: .
j_call: TRBJ2-5
clone_size: .
cdr3_nt: TGTGCCAGCAGTAAGTGGGAGACCCAGTACTTC
cdr3_aa: CASSKWETQYF

v_call: TRBV15
d_call: .
j_call: TRBJ2-7
clone_size: .
cdr3_nt: TGTGCCACCAGCAGAGATCAAGGGGCCGAGCGGTACGAGCAGTACTTC
cdr3_aa: CATSRDQGAERYEQYF

v_call: TRBV7-2
d_call: TRBD1
j_call: TRBJ2-7
clone_size: .
cdr3_nt: TGTGCCAGCAGCTCCAGACCGACAGGGCAGTTTTCCTACGAGCAGTACTTC
cdr3_aa: CASSSRPTGQFSYEQYF

v_call: TRBV28
d_call: TRBD1
j_call: TRBJ1-2
clone_size: .
cdr3_nt: TGTGCCAGCAGTTCGTACAGGGGGCTTATCTATGGCTACACCTTC
cdr3_aa: CASSSYRGLIYGYTF

v_call: TRBV29-1
d_call: .
j_call: TRBJ2-7
clone_size: .
cdr3_nt: TGCAGCGTCACATTAGGAGGGACCTACGAGCAGTACTTC
cdr3_aa: CSVTLGGTYEQYF

v_call: TRBV5-6
d_call: TRBD1
j_call: TRBJ1-1
clone_size: .
cdr3_nt: TGTGCCAGCAGCCGGTTGGACAGGGCGAACACTGAAGCTTTCTTT
cdr3_aa: CASSRLDRANTEAFF

v_call: TRBV11-3
d_call: TRBD2
j_call: TRBJ2-7
clone_size: few
cdr3_nt: TGTGCCAGCAGCTTAGCGACTAGCGGATTTTCGGAGCAGTACTTC
cdr3_aa: CASSLATSGFSEQYF